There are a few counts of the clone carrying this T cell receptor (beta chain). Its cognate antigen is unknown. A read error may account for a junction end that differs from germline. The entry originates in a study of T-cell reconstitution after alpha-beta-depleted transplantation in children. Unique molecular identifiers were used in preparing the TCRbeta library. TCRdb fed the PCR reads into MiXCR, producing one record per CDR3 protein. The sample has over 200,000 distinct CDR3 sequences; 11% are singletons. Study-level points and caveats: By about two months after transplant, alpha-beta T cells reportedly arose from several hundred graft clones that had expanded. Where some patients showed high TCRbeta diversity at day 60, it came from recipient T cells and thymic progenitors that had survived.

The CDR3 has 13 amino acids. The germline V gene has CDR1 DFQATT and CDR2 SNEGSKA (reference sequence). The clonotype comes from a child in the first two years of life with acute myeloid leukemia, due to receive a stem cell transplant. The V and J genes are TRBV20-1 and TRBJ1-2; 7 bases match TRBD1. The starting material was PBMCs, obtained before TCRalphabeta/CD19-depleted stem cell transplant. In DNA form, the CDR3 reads TGCAGTGCTAGAGATCAGTACAGGGGTGGCGACACCTTC. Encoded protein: CSARDQYRGGDTF.